This entry lists 32 T cell receptor beta chains sequenced from one sample in a study of CD8 T cells in Susac syndrome. RNA, at roughly 0.45 to 1 ug, was reverse transcribed with random hexamers. TCRdb passed the immunoSEQ multiplex PCR reads through MiXCR, listing each CDR3 protein once. Here the sample spans a few hundred thousand distinct CDR3 sequences, about 85% being singletons. The specimen sequenced was CD8+ T cells from PBMCs. These receptors were taken from a human donor with multiple sclerosis.

The CDR3 region has the DNA TGTGCCAGCAGCTTAGCTAGCGTGGCCTCCTACAATGAGCAGTTCTTC. Translation: CASSLASVASYNEQFF. The genes are TRBV7-2 and TRBJ2-1, with D possibly TRBD2 on 5 matching bases. The CDR3 sequence is 16 residues long. V was clipped by 0 bases and J by 0 bases, with 9 bases between them. Germline V gene sequence: CDR1 SGHTA, CDR2 FQGNSA.

In its sample, this clonotype was seen once. V and J are TRBV30 and TRBJ1-5; D is uncertain. The V and J ends lost 8 bases and 5 bases respectively, with 4 bases between them. Per germline, CDR1 GTSNPN and CDR2 SVGIG (reference sequence). CDR3 size: 9 residues. CDR3 nucleotide sequence: TGTGCCGGTGATCAGCCCCAGCATTTT. Translating gives CAGDQPQHF.

Concerning this clonotype: Relative to the germline gene, one junction end is altered; a read error may explain this. The V call is TRBV10-3, the J call TRBJ1-1; TRBD1 might be the D (5 bases). Germline V gene data show CDR1 as ENHRY and CDR2 as SYGVKD. This CDR3 comprises 14 residues. DNA of the CDR3: TGTGCCATCCGTGATGTTGGGGGGAGAGCTGAAGCTTTCTTT. Amino acid sequence: CAIRDVGGRAEAFF.

The chain combines TRBV28 with TRBJ2-4; D is ambiguous. CDR3 length: 16 residues. The V gene's germline CDR1 is MDHEN and CDR2 SYDVKM. V shed 3 bases and J shed 0 bases, with 12 bases lying between them. The CDR3 region is CASSFPGYLAKNIQYF. The DNA of the CDR3 is TGTGCCAGCAGTTTTCCCGGCTACCTAGCCAAAAACATTCAGTACTTC.

Only one count was recorded for this clonotype. This sequence joins TRBV20-1 and TRBJ1-3; 8 bases are a match to TRBD1. With V trimmed by 3 bases and J by 4 bases, 17 bases remained unmatched. The CDR3 is 18 amino acids. Germline V gene data show CDR1 as DFQATT and CDR2 as SNEGSKA (reference sequence). The CDR3 DNA reads as TGCAGTGCTAGGGCACTCAGACAGGGGCCGGAGTTAGGAAACACCATATATTTT. It is translated as CSARALRQGPELGNTIYF.

The CDR3 reads CASSSPGRMNTEAFF. The CDR3 DNA follows: TGTGCCAGCAGCTCACCGGGACGGATGAACACTGAAGCTTTCTTT. The V and J genes are TRBV7-9 and TRBJ1-1; perhaps TRBD1 as D (5 bases). The germline V gene encodes CDR1 SEHNR and CDR2 FQNEAQ (reference sequence). Trimming took 4 bases from V and 0 from J, leaving 12 bases between them. This CDR3 region has 15 residues.

The chain joins TRBV7-9 to TRBJ2-1; D gene ambiguous. The germline V gene encodes CDR1 SEHNR and CDR2 FQNEAQ (reference sequence). The CDR3 contains 12 residues. V was trimmed by 7 bases and J by 4 bases, leaving 8 bases between them. This chain's CDR3 is CASTEQYNEQFF. For the CDR3, the DNA is TGTGCCAGCACGGAGCAGTACAATGAGCAGTTCTTC.

The chain is built from TRBV7-9 and TRBJ1-5, with D possibly being TRBD1 (6 bases). The CDR3 sequence is 15 residues long. The ends were cut back, 5 bases at V and 6 bases at J, with 17 bases in the middle. Germline CDR1 and CDR2: SEHNR and FQNEAQ (reference sequence). The CDR3 DNA is TGTGCCAGCAGCCCTAGCGGGGGCGCGGGTCAGCCCCAGCATTTT. Its protein product is CASSPSGGAGQPQHF.

The V gene is TRBV6-4, the J gene TRBJ2-1, with 12 nucleotides matching TRBD2. CDR3 size: 15 residues. V gave up 5 bases and J gave up 2 bases; unmatched junction bases: 1. From germline, CDR1 is MRHNA and CDR2 SNTAGT. The CDR3: CASSRLAGAYNEQFF. The DNA of the CDR3 is TGTGCCAGCAGTCGACTAGCGGGAGCCTACAATGAGCAGTTCTTC.

This chain joins TRBV4-1 and TRBJ2-7; 8 bases agree with TRBD2. The CDR3 runs to 16 residues. The J segment lost 4 bases and the V segment lost 1 base, leaving 9 bases of the junction unmatched. Germline loops: CDR1 MGHRA, CDR2 YSYEKL. CDR3 nucleotides: TGCGCCAGCAGCCAAGCCGACGGGATAGCGGGATACGAGCAGTACTTC. Its translation is CASSQADGIAGYEQYF.

The table lists this clonotype with a few counts. The chain is built from TRBV10-3 and TRBJ2-7, with 7 bases matching TRBD2. Germline values: CDR1 ENHRY, CDR2 SYGVKD. The CDR3 consists of 15 residues. V gave up 0 bases and J gave up 3 bases; unmatched junction bases: 5. CDR3 bases: TGTGCCATCAGTGAGTCGGGGCTAGCGGACTACGAGCAGTACTTC. It is translated as CAISESGLADYEQYF.

This chain connects TRBV3-1 to TRBJ2-1; D may be TRBD1 or TRBD2 (5 bases each). CDR3 length equals 17 residues. Deletions cut 1 base from V and 3 bases from J, with 16 bases between. Germline CDR1 LGHDT, CDR2 YNNKEL (reference sequence). As DNA, the CDR3 is TGTGCCAGCAGCCAAGGAGACGGTCGGGGCCTCTACAATGAGCAGTTCTTC. It encodes CASSQGDGRGLYNEQFF.

The CDR3: CASTPFGAGGPTDTQYF. For the CDR3, the DNA is TGTGCCAGCACCCCCTTCGGAGCGGGAGGTCCCACAGATACGCAGTATTTT. The chain joins TRBV9 to TRBJ2-3; 9 nucleotides align to TRBD2. This CDR3 comprises 17 residues. V lost 6 bases to trimming and J lost 2 bases; unmatched junction nucleotides: 13. CDR1 is SGDLS, CDR2 YYNGEE, per germline.

J is TRBJ1-2 and V is TRBV2, with D perhaps TRBD1 (5 bases). The CDR3 contains 17 residues. Looked up from germline, CDR1 is SNHLY and CDR2 is FYNNEI. V was shortened by 5 bases and J by 3 bases, with 22 bases between the two germline ends. CDR3 nucleotides: TGTGCCAGCAGTAGACCATCTTTGAGGGGCGCCGACTATGGCTACACCTTC. Translated: CASSRPSLRGADYGYTF.

This chain links TRBV27 with TRBJ2-7, with TRBD2 matching 9 bases. V lost 6 bases, J lost 2 bases, and 14 bases stayed unmatched. The CDR3 runs 17 residues. Germline CDR1 reads MNHEY; CDR2 reads SMNVEV (reference sequence). CDR3 sequence: CASSPSGGRALPYEQYF. The CDR3, as DNA: TGTGCCAGCAGCCCCAGTGGCGGGAGGGCCTTGCCCTACGAGCAGTACTTC.

The chain recombines TRBV6-5 with TRBJ2-2, with 9 bases matching TRBD2. CDR1 and CDR2 from the germline V gene are MNHEY and SVGAGI. The CDR3 has 18 amino acids. The J segment lost 1 base and the V segment lost 0 bases, leaving 6 bases of the junction unmatched. The CDR3 coding sequence is TGTGCCAGCAGTTACTCGCTGCGGGAGGGCAGGAACACCGGGGAGCTGTTTTTT. Its protein is CASSYSLREGRNTGELFF.

For the CDR3, the DNA is TGCGCCAGCCATCGTGGGAGGGCCCAAAACGAGCAGTACTTC. This sequence encodes CASHRGRAQNEQYF. J is TRBJ2-7 and V is TRBV10-2, with 7 bases fitting TRBD2. The CDR3 covers 14 residues. Germline V lookup: CDR1 WSHSY, CDR2 SAAADI. The V gene end was trimmed by 8 bases and the J gene end by 5 bases; junction bases not matched to a gene: 12.

The chain combines TRBV27 with TRBJ1-1, with 8 positions matching TRBD1. V lost 4 bases and J lost 1; bases outside the gene matches: 11. The germline V gene encodes CDR1 MNHEY and CDR2 SMNVEV (reference sequence). This CDR3 has 17 residues. CDR3 sequence reads: CASSSSPGQVTNTEAFF. The CDR3 coding sequence is TGTGCCAGCAGTTCCTCTCCGGGACAGGTAACGAACACTGAAGCTTTCTTT.

V usage is TRBV27 and J usage is TRBJ2-5, with 9 bases that match TRBD2. The trim removed 6 bases at V and 1 base at J, leaving 3 bases unmatched. CDR1 and CDR2 (germline): MNHEY, SMNVEV (reference sequence). CDR3 length: 14 amino acids. The CDR3 here is CASRLLAGQETQYF. CDR3 in DNA: TGTGCCAGCAGGTTACTAGCGGGCCAAGAGACCCAGTACTTC.

The rearrangement joins TRBV29-1 to TRBJ1-2; possibly TRBD1 for D (5 bases). Germline V lookup: CDR1 SQVTM, CDR2 ANQGSEA. V shed 6 bases and J shed 5 bases, with 10 bases lying between them. CDR3 length: 11 residues. DNA for the CDR3: TGCAGCGTGGGGGTTCGATATGGCTACACCTTC. Its protein product is CSVGVRYGYTF.

The rearrangement links TRBV28 to TRBJ1-1, with a tentative D call TRBD1 (5 bases). The V gene's germline CDR1 is MDHEN and CDR2 SYDVKM. The CDR3 has 15 residues. Between the trimmed V and J ends, which lost 5 bases and 10 bases, there was a span of 23 bases. This chain's CDR3 is CASSTTFEGFPGAFF. CDR3 DNA sequence: TGTGCCAGCAGTACAACCTTCGAGGGGTTCCCAGGAGCTTTCTTT.

The chain carries TRBV9 and TRBJ1-1; D gene ambiguous. The CDR3 runs 13 residues. Germline loops: CDR1 SGDLS, CDR2 YYNGEE. Trimming took off 0 bases at V and 6 bases at J, with 9 bases between the two ends. The CDR3 region is CASSVGADSEAFF. CDR3 nucleotides: TGTGCCAGCAGCGTAGGGGCAGACTCTGAAGCTTTCTTT.

The DNA of the CDR3 is TGTGCCAGCAGCTTGTTGACAGAAAATCAGCCCCAGCATTTT. It yields the protein CASSLLTENQPQHF. The V call is TRBV5-6, the J call TRBJ1-5; D is perhaps TRBD1 (5 bases). This CDR3 is 14 amino acids long. CDR1 is SGHDT, CDR2 YYEEEE, per germline. Deletions cut 1 base from V and 4 bases from J, with 9 bases between.

The chain couples TRBV5-8 to TRBJ1-1, with D hard to call. The V gene's germline CDR1 is SGHTS and CDR2 YDEGEE. V lost 2 bases and J 1 base, leaving 12 bases between the germline ends. The CDR3 consists of 15 residues. The CDR3 reads CASSFVGRSNTEAFF. CDR3 nucleotide sequence: TGTGCCAGCAGCTTTGTTGGTCGGTCGAACACTGAAGCTTTCTTT.

This sequence joins TRBV20-1 and TRBJ2-7; D perhaps matches TRBD2 (5 bases). V was pared by 0 bases and J by 3 bases, with 9 bases between. From germline, CDR1 is DFQATT and CDR2 SNEGSKA (reference sequence). There are 13 residues in the CDR3. CDR3 residues: CSARDLRGYEQYF. In nucleotides, the CDR3 is TGCAGTGCTAGAGATCTCCGGGGCTACGAGCAGTACTTC.

This clonotype was counted a single time. The rearrangement joins TRBV4-1 to TRBJ2-1; 7 nucleotides align to TRBD2. CDR3 length: 14 residues. The ends lost 5 bases at V and 10 bases at J; junction bases unmatched: 11. CDR1 is MGHRA, CDR2 YSYEKL, per germline. In DNA, the CDR3 is TGCGCCAGCAGCACCCGGACTAGTTTGCGAGAGCAGTTCTTC. Protein sequence: CASSTRTSLREQFF.

The rearrangement joins TRBV27 to TRBJ2-7; no firm D call. Deletions cut 0 bases from V and 3 bases from J, with 12 bases between. Germline values: CDR1 MNHEY, CDR2 SMNVEV (reference sequence). The length of the CDR3 is 15 residues. Here the CDR3 reads CASSLSGATIYEQYF. CDR3 DNA: TGTGCCAGCAGTTTATCCGGAGCTACCATCTACGAGCAGTACTTC.

This chain connects TRBV10-3 to TRBJ2-3, with 11 bases that match TRBD2. Germline trimming cut 6 bases from V and 4 bases from J; bases unmatched to any gene: 15. CDR1 is ENHRY and CDR2 is SYGVKD in the germline V gene. CDR3 length: 18 residues. The CDR3: CAISGIRSGTSGSDTQYF. In DNA form, the CDR3 reads TGTGCCATCAGCGGAATCCGATCCGGGACTAGCGGATCAGATACGCAGTATTTT.

V and J are TRBV7-9 and TRBJ2-1, with 10 bases identical to TRBD2. The junction had 14 bases not matched to a gene; V was cut back by 5 bases and J by 1 base. There are 19 residues in the CDR3. The germline CDR1 and CDR2 sequences are SEHNR and FQNEAQ (reference sequence). Here the CDR3 reads CASSQKGGSSGSSYNEQFF. The CDR3 DNA is TGTGCCAGCAGCCAAAAGGGTGGCTCTAGCGGGAGTTCCTACAATGAGCAGTTCTTC.

The rearrangement joins TRBV7-6 to TRBJ1-1; D is perhaps TRBD1 (5 bases). The CDR3 length is 16 residues. CDR1 and CDR2 from the germline V gene are SGHVS and FNYEAQ. V was cut by 1 base and J by 0 bases, with 12 bases left in between. The CDR3 bases are TGTGCCAGCAGCTTAGGCGACAGTTATCTGAACACTGAAGCTTTCTTT. Translated, it gives CASSLGDSYLNTEAFF.

This rearrangement joins TRBV6-7 to TRBJ2-2; D is unresolved. Being an ORF, TRBV6-7 has a function that is uncertain. The CDR3 sequence is 13 residues long. Trimming took 8 bases from V and 8 from J, leaving 15 bases between them. The CDR3 loop is CASYRPFLGELFF. In DNA, the CDR3 is TGTGCCAGCTACCGGCCTTTCCTGGGGGAGCTGTTTTTT.

This clonotype was observed a few times. V is TRBV10-3 and J is TRBJ1-5; the D is unclear. Germline V gene data show CDR1 as ENHRY and CDR2 as SYGVKD. Trimming stripped 0 bases from V and 0 bases from J, with 9 bases between. The CDR3 covers 16 residues. CDR3 in amino acids: CAISESLGSSNQPQHF. CDR3 nucleotides: TGTGCCATCAGTGAGTCGCTCGGCAGTAGCAATCAGCCCCAGCATTTT.